This TCR beta chain emerged from a study of T cell responses to AZD1222 COVID-19 vaccine. Study conclusions and caveats: Unmutated regions of variants are reportedly targeted by nearly half of spike-specific TCRs. Spike-specific TCR breadth rose after two AZD1222 doses, and depth rose as well. CD4 TCRs associated with vaccination spanned spike, dominating at 160-218 and 743-854.

The CDR3 covers 13 residues. V was clipped by 4 bases and J by 9 bases, with 10 bases between them. The germline CDR1 and CDR2 sequences are SGHDN and FVKESK. This table comes from immunoSEQ multiplex PCR, and its TCRdb copy is limited to in-frame clones, with some not included. The data hold 80,000 to 90,000 clones, with 90% observed a single time. Worth noting for this clone: The antigen is undetermined.

Sample: peripheral blood, taken on day 0 of AZD1222 vaccination. The clonotype comes from an adult in good health. The chain links TRBV14 to TRBJ1-6; D gene ambiguous. The CDR3 DNA is TGTGCCAGCAGCCTGGTTGGGTTTTCACCCCTCCACTTT. This gives the protein CASSLVGFSPLHF. Filled out from reference TRBV14 and TRBJ1-6, the complete variable domain reads EAGVTQFPSHSVIEKGQTVTLRCDPISGHDNLYWYRRVMGKEIKFLLHFVKESKQDESGMPNNRFLAERTGGTYSTLKVQPAELEDSGVYFCASSLVGFSPLHFGNGTRLTVT.